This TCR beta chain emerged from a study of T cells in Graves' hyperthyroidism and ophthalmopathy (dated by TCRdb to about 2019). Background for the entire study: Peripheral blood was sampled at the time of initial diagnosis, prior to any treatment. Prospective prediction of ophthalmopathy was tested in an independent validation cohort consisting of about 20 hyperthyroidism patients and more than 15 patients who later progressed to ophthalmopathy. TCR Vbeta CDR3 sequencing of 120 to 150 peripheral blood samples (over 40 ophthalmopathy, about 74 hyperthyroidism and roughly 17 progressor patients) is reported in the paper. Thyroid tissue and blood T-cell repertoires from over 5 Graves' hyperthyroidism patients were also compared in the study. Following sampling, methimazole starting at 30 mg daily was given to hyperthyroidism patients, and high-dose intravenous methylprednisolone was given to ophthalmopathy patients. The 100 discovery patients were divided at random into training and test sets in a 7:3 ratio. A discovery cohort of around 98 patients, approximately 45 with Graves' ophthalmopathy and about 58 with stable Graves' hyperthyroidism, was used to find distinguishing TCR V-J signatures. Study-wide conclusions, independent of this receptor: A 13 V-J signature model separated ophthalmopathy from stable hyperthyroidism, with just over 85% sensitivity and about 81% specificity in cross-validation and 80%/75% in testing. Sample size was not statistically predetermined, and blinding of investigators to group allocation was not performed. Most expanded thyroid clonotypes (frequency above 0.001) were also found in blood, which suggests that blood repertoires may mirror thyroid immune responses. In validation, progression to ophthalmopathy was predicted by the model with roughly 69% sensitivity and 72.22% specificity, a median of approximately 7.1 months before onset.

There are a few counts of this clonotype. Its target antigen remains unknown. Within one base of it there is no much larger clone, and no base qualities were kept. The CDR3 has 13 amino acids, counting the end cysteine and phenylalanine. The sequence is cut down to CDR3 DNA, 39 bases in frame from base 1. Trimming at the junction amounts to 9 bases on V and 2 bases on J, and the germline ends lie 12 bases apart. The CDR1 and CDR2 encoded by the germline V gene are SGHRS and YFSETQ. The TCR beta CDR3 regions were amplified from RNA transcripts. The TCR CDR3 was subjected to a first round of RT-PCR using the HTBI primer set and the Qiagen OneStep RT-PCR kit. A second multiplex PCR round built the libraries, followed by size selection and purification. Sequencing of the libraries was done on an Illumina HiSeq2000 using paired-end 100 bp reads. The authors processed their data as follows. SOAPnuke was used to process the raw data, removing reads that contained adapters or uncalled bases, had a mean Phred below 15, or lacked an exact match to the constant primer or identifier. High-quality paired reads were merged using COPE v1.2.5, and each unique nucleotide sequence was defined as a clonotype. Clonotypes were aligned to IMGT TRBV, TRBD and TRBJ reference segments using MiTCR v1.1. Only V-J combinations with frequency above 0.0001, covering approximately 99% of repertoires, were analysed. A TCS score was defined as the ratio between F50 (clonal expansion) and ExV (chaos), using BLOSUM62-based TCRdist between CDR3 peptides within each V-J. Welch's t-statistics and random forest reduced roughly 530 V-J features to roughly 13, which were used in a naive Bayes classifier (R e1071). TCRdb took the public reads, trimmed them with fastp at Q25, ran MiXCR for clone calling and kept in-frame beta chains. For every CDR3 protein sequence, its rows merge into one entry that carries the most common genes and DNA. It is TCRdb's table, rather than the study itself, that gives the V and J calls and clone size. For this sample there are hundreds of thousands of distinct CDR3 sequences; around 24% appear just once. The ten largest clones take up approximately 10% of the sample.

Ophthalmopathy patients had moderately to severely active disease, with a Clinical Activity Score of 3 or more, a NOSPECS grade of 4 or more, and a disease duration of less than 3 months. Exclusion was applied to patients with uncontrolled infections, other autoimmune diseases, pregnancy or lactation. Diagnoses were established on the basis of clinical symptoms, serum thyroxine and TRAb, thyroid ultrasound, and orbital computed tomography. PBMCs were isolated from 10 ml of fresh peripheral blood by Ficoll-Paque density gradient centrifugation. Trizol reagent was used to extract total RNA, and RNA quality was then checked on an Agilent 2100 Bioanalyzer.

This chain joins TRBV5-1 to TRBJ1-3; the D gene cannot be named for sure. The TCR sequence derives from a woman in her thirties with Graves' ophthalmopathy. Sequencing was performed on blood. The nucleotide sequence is TGCGCCACCTCACCGGGTCCTGGAAACACCATATATTTT. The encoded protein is CATSPGPGNTIYF.